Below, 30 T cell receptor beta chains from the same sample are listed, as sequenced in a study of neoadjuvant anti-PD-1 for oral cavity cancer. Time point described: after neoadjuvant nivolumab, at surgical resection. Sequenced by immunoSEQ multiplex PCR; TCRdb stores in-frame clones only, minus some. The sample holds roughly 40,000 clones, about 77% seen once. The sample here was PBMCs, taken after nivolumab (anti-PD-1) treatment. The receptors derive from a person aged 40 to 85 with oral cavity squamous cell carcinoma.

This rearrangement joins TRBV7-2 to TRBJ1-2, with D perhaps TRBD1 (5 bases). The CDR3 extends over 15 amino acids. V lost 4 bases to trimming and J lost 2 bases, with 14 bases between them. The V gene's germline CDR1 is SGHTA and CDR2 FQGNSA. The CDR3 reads CASSSRGAVNYGYTF. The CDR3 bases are TGTGCCAGCAGCTCCCGAGGGGCGGTGAACTATGGCTACACCTTC.

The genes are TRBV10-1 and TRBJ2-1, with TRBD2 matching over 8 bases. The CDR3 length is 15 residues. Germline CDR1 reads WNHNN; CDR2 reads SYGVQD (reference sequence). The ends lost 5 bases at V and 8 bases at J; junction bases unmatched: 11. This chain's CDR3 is CASSRGSGGSYEQFF. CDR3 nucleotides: TGCGCCAGCAGTCGGGGGTCGGGAGGGTCGTATGAGCAGTTCTTC.

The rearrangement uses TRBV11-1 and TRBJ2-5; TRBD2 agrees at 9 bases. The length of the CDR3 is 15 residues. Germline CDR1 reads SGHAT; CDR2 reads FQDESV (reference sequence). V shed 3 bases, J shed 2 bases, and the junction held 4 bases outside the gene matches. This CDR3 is CASSLSSGAQETQYF. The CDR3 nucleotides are TGTGCCAGCAGCTTGTCTAGCGGGGCTCAAGAGACCCAGTACTTC. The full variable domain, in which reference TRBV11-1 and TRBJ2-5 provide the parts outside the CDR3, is EAEVAQSPRYKITEKSQAVAFWCDPISGHATLYWYRQILGQGPELLVQFQDESVVDDSQLPKDRFSAERLKGVDSTLKIQPAELGDSAMYLCASSLSSGAQETQYFGPGTRLLVL.

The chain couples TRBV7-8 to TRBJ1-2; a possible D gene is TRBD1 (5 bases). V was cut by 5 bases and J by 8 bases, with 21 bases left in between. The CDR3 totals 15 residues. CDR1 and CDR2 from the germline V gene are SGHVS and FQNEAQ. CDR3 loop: CASSLSLGPLGGYTF. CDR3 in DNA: TGTGCCAGCAGCCTTTCCTTGGGGCCACTGGGCGGCTACACCTTC.

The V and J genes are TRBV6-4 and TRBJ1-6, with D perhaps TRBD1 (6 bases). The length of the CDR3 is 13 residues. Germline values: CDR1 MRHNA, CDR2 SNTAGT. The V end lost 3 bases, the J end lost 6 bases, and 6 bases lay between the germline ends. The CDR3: CASSEGGNSPLHF. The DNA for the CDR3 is TGTGCCAGCAGTGAAGGGGGTAATTCACCCCTCCACTTT.

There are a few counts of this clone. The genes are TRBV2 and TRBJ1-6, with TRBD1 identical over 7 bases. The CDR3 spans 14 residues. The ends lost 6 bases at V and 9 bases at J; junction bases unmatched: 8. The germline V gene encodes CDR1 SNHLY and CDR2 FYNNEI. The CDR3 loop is CASRLQGQISPLHF. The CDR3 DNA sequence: TGTGCCAGCAGGTTACAGGGGCAAATTTCACCCCTCCACTTT.

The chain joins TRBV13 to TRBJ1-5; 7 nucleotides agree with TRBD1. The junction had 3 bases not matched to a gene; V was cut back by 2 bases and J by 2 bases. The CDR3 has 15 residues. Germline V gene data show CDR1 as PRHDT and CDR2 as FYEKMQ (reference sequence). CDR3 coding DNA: TGTGCCAGCAGCTTACAGGGGGAGGGCAATCAGCCCCAGCATTTT. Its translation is CASSLQGEGNQPQHF.

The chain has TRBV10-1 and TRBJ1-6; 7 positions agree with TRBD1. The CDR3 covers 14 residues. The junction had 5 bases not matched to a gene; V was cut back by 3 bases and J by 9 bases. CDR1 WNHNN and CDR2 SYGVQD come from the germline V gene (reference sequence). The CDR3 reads CASSDQGVSSPLHF. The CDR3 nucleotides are TGCGCCAGCAGTGACCAGGGGGTTAGTTCACCCCTCCACTTT.

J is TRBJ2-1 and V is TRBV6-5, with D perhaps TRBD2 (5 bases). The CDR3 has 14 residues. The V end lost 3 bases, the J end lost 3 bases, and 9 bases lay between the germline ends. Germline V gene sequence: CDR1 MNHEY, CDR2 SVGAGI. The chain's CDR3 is CASSYNEGYNEQFF. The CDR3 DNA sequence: TGTGCCAGCAGTTATAACGAGGGCTACAATGAGCAGTTCTTC.

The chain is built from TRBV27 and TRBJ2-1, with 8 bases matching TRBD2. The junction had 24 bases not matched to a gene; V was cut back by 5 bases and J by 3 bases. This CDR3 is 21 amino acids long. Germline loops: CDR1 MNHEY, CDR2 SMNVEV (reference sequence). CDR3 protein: CASSRFRGDSGAIELYNEQFF. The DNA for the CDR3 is TGTGCCAGCAGTCGTTTTCGTGGGGATAGCGGGGCCATCGAACTCTACAATGAGCAGTTCTTC.

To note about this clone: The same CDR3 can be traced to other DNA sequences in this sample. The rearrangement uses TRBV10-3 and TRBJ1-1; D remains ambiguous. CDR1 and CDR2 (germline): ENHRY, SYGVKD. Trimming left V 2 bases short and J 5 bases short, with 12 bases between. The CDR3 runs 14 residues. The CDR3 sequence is CAISEPRGRTEAFF. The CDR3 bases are TGTGCCATCAGTGAGCCCCGGGGTAGAACTGAAGCTTTCTTT.

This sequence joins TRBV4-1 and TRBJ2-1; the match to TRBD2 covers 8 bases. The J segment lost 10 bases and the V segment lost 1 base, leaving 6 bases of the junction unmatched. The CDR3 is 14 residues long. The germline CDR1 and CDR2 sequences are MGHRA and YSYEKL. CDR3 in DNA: TGCGCCAGCAGCCAAGTGGGGACTAGGAGGGAGCAGTTCTTC. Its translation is CASSQVGTRREQFF.

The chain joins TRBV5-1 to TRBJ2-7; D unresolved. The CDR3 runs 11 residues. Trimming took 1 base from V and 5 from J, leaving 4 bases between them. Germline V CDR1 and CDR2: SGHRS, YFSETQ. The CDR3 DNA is TGCGCCAGCAGCTTGTCGGACGAGCAGTACTTC. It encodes CASSLSDEQYF.

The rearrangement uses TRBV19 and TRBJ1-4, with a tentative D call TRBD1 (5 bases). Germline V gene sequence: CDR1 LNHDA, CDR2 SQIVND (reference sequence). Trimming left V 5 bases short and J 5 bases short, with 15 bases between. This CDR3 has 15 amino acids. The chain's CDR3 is CASSPRVGVNEKLFF. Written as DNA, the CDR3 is TGTGCCAGTAGTCCAAGGGTGGGGGTCAATGAAAAACTGTTTTTT.

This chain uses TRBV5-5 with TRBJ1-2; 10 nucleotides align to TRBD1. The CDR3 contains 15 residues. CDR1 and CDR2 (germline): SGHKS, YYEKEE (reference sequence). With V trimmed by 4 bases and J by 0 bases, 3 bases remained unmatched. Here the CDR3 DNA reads TGTGCCAGCAGCCGGGGACAGGGGACTAACTATGGCTACACCTTC. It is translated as CASSRGQGTNYGYTF.

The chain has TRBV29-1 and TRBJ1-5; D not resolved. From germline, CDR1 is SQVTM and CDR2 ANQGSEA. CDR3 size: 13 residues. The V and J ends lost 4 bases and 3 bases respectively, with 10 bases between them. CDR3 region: CSVAGSLNQPQHF. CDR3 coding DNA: TGCAGCGTTGCTGGCTCTCTCAATCAGCCCCAGCATTTT. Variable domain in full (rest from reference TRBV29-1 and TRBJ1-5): SAVISQKPSRDICQRGTSLTIQCQVDSQVTMMFWYRQQPGQSLTLIATANQGSEATYESGFVIDKFPISRPNLTFSTLTVSNMSPEDSSIYLCSVAGSLNQPQHFGDGTRLSIL.

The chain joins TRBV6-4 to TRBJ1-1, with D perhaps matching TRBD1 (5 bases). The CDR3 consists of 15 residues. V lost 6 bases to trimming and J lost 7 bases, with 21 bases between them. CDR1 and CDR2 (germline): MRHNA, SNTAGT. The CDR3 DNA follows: TGTGCCAGCAGGGTTAGCAGGGTTATCGGGGGTGAAGCTTTCTTT. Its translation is CASRVSRVIGGEAFF.

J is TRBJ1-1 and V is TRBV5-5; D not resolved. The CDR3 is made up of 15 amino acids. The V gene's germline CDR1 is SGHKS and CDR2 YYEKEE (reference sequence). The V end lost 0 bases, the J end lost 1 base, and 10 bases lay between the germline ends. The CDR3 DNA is TGTGCCAGCAGCTTGGAAGGGATGAGGAACACTGAAGCTTTCTTT. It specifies CASSLEGMRNTEAFF.

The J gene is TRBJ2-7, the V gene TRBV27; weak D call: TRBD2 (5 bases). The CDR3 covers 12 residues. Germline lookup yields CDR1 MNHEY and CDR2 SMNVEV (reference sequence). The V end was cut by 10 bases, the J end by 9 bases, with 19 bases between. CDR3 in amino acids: CANPNRLIGQYF. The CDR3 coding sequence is TGTGCCAACCCTAACCGACTAATAGGGCAGTACTTC.

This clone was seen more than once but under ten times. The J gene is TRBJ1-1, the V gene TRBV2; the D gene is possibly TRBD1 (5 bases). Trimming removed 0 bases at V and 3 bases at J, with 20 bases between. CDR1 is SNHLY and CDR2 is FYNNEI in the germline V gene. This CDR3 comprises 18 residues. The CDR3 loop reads CASSEALNWQGEYTEAFF. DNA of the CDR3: TGTGCCAGCAGTGAAGCCCTGAACTGGCAAGGGGAATACACTGAAGCTTTCTTT.

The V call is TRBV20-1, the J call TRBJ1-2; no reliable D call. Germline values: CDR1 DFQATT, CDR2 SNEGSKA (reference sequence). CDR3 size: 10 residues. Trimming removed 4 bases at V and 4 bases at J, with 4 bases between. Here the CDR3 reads CSAIIYGYTF. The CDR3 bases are TGCAGTGCTATAATCTATGGCTACACCTTC.

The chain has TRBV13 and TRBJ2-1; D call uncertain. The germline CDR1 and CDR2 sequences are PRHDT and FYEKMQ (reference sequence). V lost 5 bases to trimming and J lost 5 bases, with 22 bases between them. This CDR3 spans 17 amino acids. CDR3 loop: CASSHPLGSVSNNEQFF. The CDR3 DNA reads TGTGCCAGCAGCCACCCCCTGGGTAGTGTAAGCAACAATGAGCAGTTCTTC. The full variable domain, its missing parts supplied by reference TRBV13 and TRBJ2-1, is AAGVIQSPRHLIKEKRETATLKCYPIPRHDTVYWYQQGPGQDPQFLISFYEKMQSDKGSIPDRFSAQQFSDYHSELNMSSLELGDSALYFCASSHPLGSVSNNEQFFGPGTRLTVL.

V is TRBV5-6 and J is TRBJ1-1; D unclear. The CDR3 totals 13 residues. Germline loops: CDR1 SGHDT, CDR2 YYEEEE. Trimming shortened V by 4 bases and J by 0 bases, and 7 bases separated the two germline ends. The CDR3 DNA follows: TGTGCCAGCAGCCCGACACTGAACACTGAAGCTTTCTTT. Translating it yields CASSPTLNTEAFF.

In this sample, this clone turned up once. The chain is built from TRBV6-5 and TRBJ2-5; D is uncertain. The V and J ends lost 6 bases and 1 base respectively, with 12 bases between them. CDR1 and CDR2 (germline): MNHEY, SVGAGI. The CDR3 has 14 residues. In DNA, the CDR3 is TGTGCCAGCAGGTCGCGACTGGTCCAAGAGACCCAGTACTTC. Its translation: CASRSRLVQETQYF.

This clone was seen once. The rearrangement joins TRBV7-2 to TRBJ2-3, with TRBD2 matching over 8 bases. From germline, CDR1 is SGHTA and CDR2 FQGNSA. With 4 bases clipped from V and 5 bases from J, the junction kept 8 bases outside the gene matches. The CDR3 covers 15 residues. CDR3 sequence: CASSSFPRGGDTQYF. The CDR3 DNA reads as TGTGCCAGCAGCTCTTTTCCCCGGGGGGGAGATACGCAGTATTTT.

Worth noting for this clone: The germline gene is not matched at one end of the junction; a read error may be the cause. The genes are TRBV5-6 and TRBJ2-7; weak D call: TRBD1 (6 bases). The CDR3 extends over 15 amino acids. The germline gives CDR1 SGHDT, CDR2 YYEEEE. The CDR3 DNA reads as TGTGCCAGCAGTTTGGACAGACTCGAGGCCTACGAGCAGTACTTC. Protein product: CASSLDRLEAYEQYF.

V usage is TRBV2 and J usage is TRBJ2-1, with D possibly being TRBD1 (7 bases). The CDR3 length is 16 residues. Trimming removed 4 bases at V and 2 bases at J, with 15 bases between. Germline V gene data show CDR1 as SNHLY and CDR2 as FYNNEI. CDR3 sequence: CASSGSGGLAYNEQFF. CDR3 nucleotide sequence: TGTGCCAGCAGTGGGTCAGGGGGGCTGGCCTACAATGAGCAGTTCTTC.

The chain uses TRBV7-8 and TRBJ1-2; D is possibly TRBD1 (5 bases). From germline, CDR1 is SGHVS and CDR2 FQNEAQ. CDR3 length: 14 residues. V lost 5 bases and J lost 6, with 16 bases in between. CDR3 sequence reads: CASSVHRGVDGYTF. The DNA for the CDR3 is TGTGCCAGCAGCGTCCACCGGGGGGTTGATGGCTACACCTTC. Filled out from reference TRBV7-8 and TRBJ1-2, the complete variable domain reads GAGVSQSPRYKVAKRGQDVALRCDPISGHVSLFWYQQALGQGPEFLTYFQNEAQLDKSGLPSDRFFAERPEGSVSTLKIQRTQQEDSAVYLCASSVHRGVDGYTFGSGTRLTVV.

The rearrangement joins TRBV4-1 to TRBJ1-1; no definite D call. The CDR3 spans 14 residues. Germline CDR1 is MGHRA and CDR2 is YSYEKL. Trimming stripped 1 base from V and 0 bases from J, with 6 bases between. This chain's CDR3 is CASSQGQVNTEAFF. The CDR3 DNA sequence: TGCGCCAGCAGCCAAGGGCAGGTGAACACTGAAGCTTTCTTT.

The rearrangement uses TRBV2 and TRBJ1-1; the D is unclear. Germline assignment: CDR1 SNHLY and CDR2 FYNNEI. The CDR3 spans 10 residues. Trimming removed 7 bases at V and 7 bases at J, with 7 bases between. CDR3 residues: CASMWGEAFF. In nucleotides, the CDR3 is TGTGCCAGCATGTGGGGTGAAGCTTTCTTT.